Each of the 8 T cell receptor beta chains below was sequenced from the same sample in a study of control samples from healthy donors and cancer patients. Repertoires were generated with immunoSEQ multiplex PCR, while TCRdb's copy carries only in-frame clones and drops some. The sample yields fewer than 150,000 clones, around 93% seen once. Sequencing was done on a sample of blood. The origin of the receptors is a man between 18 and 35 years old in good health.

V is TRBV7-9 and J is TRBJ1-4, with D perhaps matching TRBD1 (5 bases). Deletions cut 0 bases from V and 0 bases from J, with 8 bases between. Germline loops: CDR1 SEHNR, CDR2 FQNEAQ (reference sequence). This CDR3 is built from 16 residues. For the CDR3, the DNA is TGTGCCAGCAGCTTAGCCGGGGCCGCAACTAATGAAAAACTGTTTTTT. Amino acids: CASSLAGAATNEKLFF.

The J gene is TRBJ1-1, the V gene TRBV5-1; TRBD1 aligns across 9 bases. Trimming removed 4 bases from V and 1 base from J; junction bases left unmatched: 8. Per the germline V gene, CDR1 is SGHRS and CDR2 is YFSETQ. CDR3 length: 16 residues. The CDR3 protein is CASSRGPGQGNTEAFF. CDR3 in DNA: TGCGCCAGCAGCCGGGGGCCGGGACAGGGGAACACTGAAGCTTTCTTT. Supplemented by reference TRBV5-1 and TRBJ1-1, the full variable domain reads KAGVTQTPRYLIKTRGQQVTLSCSPISGHRSVSWYQQTPGQGLQFLFEYFSETQRNKGNFPGRFSGRQFSNSRSEMNVSTLELGDSALYLCASSRGPGQGNTEAFFGQGTRLTVV.

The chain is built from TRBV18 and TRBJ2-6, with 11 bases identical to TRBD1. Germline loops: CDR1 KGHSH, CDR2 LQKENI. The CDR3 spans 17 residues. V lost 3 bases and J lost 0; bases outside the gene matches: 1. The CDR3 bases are TGTGCCAGCTCACCCGGGACAGGGGGCTCTGGGGCCAACGTCCTGACTTTC. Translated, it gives CASSPGTGGSGANVLTF.

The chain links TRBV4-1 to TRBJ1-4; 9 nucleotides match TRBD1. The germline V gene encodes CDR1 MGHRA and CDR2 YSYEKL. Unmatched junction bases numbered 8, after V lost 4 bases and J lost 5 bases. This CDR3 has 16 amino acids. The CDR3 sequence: CASSPSTGGWNEKLFF. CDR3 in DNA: TGCGCCAGCAGCCCTTCTACAGGGGGCTGGAATGAAAAACTGTTTTTT.

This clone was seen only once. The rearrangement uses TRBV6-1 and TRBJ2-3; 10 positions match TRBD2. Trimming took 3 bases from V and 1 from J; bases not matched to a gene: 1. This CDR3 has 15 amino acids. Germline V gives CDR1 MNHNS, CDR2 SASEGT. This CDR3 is CASSDLAGGTDTQYF. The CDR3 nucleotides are TGTGCCAGCAGTGACCTAGCGGGGGGCACAGATACGCAGTATTTT.

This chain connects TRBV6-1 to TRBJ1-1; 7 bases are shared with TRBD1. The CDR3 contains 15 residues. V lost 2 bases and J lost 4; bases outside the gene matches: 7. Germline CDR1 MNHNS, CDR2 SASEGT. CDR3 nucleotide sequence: TGTGCCAGCAGTGAAAAGGCAGGGGGGACCACTGAAGCTTTCTTT. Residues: CASSEKAGGTTEAFF.

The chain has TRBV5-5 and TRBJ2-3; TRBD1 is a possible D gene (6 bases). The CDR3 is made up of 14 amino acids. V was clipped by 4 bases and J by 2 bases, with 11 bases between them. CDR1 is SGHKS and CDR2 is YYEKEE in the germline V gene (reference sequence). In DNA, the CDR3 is TGTGCCAGCAGCATGACAGGACCCACAGATACGCAGTATTTT. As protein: CASSMTGPTDTQYF.

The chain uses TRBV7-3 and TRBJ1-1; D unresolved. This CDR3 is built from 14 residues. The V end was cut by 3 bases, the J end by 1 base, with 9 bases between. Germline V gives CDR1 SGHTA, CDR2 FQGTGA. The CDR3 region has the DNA TGTGCCAGCAGCTTGAGGCCAGCGAACACTGAAGCTTTCTTT. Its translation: CASSLRPANTEAFF.